Included here is one TCR beta chain sequence, with context. The data originate from a study of blood T cell repertoires in COVID-19. Study context: Sites in the United States, Italy and Spain provided acute and convalescent COVID-19 samples. From T cells, B-cell-depleted T cells, or PBMCs came the material, which was cDNA or gDNA.

The method was immunoSEQ multiplex PCR; TCRdb's version includes in-frame clones alone and lacks a portion of them. The sample shows some 200,000 clones, over 75% of them seen only once. All enrollees were about 18 to 89 years old and from roughly 22 US areas. Donors were grouped by their self-reported clinical history. The specimen sequenced was PBMCs or T cells enriched from blood (not recorded which). This receptor was obtained from a middle-aged woman with acute COVID-19.

The CDR3 here is CASGTGIRNEAFF. The CDR3 region has the DNA TGTGCCAGTGGAACAGGCATTAGAAATGAAGCTTTCTTT. J is TRBJ1-1 and V is TRBV19; a possible D gene is TRBD1 (5 bases). CDR1 LNHDA and CDR2 SQIVND come from the germline V gene (reference sequence). The germline V and J ends were trimmed by 8 bases and 7 bases, with 17 bases remaining between them. The CDR3 loop spans 13 amino acids.